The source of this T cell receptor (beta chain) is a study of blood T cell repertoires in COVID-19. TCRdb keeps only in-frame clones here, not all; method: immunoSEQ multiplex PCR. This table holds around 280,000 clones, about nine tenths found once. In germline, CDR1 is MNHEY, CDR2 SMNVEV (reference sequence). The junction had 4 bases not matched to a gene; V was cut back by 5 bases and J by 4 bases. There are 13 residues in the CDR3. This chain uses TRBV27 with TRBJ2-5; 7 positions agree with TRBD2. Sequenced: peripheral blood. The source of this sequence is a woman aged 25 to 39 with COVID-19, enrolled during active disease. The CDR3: CASSRPGGETQYF. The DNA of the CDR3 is TGTGCCAGCAGTCGACCGGGGGGAGAGACCCAGTACTTC.